This record covers a single TCR beta chain. This entry belongs to a study of blood T cell repertoires in COVID-19. Study-wide context: Sites in the United States, Italy and Spain provided acute and convalescent COVID-19 samples. Sources were T cells, B-cell-depleted T cells, or PBMCs; the material itself was cDNA or gDNA.

Trimming pared 3 bases from V and 12 bases from J, leaving 11 bases between. This CDR3 has 12 residues. Per germline, CDR1 WNHNN and CDR2 SYGVQD (reference sequence). Original processing notes: Estimated nucleated cell counts came from reference gene primer amplification. Clones were read by immunoSEQ multiplex PCR, and TCRdb kept only the in-frame ones, dropping some. V and J calls and clone size are as listed in that table; D and trimming were resolved from the DNA. The table lists approximately 26,000 clones, about 77% of them singletons, with around 15% in the top ten. The chain recombines TRBV10-1 with TRBJ1-4; the D is unclear. The sequence derives from a man older than 75 with active or convalescent COVID-19. Input material: peripheral blood. CDR3 amino acids: CASSDYSGELFF. CDR3 bases: TGCGCCAGCAGTGACTACAGCGGGGAACTGTTTTTT.